These 21 T cell receptor beta chains came from one sample sequenced in a study of blood T cell repertoires in COVID-19. The table came from immunoSEQ multiplex PCR; TCRdb's copy has only in-frame clones and leaves some out. The table has some 190,000 clones, about 85% seen once. The sample was peripheral blood. These receptors all stem from an elderly woman with acute or convalescent COVID-19.

In this sample, this clone turned up once. This chain uses TRBV28 with TRBJ1-1; D remains unclear. Germline values: CDR1 MDHEN, CDR2 SYDVKM. This CDR3 region has 11 residues. Trimming removed 7 bases from V and 1 base from J, with 4 bases in between. The DNA for the CDR3 is TGTGCCAGCAACGGGAACACTGAAGCTTTCTTT. It is translated as CASNGNTEAFF.

The V gene is TRBV5-1, the J gene TRBJ2-3, with 12 bases fitting TRBD2. CDR1 and CDR2 (germline): SGHRS, YFSETQ. CDR3 length: 18 residues. J gave up 1 base and V 4 bases, and 10 bases lay outside the gene matches. In DNA, the CDR3 is TGCGCCAGCAGCCTGCGCCAGACTAGCGGGAGTGGCACAGATACGCAGTATTTT. This translates into CASSLRQTSGSGTDTQYF.

This chain links TRBV4-3 with TRBJ1-6; a possible D gene is TRBD1 (6 bases). Per germline, CDR1 LGHNA and CDR2 YSLEER. The CDR3 is made up of 14 amino acids. V gave up 2 bases and J gave up 13 bases, with 15 bases separating them. CDR3 sequence reads: CASSQNRAINPLHF. The CDR3 nucleotides are TGCGCCAGCAGCCAAAACAGGGCAATTAACCCCCTCCACTTT.

The chain combines TRBV4-1 with TRBJ2-1; TRBD2 is a possible D gene (6 bases). V lost 1 base, J lost 0 bases, and 7 bases lay in between. The CDR3 contains 15 residues. Germline V gene sequence: CDR1 MGHRA, CDR2 YSYEKL. The CDR3 DNA reads as TGCGCCAGCAGCCAAGCGGAGGGCTCCTACAATGAGCAGTTCTTC. Protein sequence: CASSQAEGSYNEQFF.

This sequence joins TRBV19 and TRBJ2-7; 11 bases match TRBD1. Germline loops: CDR1 LNHDA, CDR2 SQIVND (reference sequence). This CDR3 has 15 residues. The V and J ends lost 4 bases and 3 bases, in that order; junction bases with no gene match: 5. CDR3 sequence (DNA): TGTGCCAGTAGTACCACCGGGACAGGGGGCTACGAGCAGTACTTC. This encodes CASSTTGTGGYEQYF.

This clone has a handful of counts. The gene calls are TRBV27 and TRBJ1-5, with D uncertain. Between the trimmed V and J ends, which lost 3 bases and 4 bases, there was a span of 22 bases. The CDR3 runs to 18 residues. In germline, CDR1 is MNHEY, CDR2 SMNVEV (reference sequence). The DNA of the CDR3 is TGTGCCAGCAGTTTTTCCGTTCGCGGCGGTTCCTCTAATCAGCCCCAGCATTTT. The encoded protein is CASSFSVRGGSSNQPQHF.

The chain is built from TRBV27 and TRBJ2-1; the match to TRBD2 covers 13 bases. Germline CDR1 and CDR2: MNHEY and SMNVEV (reference sequence). The ends lost 5 bases at V and 0 bases at J; junction bases unmatched: 13. The CDR3 spans 20 residues. CDR3 in DNA: TGTGCCAGCAGTACGAGACTAGCGGGAGGCTCTGCCAGCTCCTACAATGAGCAGTTCTTC. Translating gives CASSTRLAGGSASSYNEQFF.

The chain joins TRBV18 to TRBJ2-5; TRBD1 aligns across 9 bases. Germline lookup yields CDR1 KGHSH and CDR2 LQKENI. Trimming took 6 bases from V and 1 from J; bases not matched to a gene: 6. The CDR3 sequence is 15 residues long. This CDR3 is CASSQGTGPQETQYF. The CDR3 DNA follows: TGTGCCAGCTCTCAAGGGACAGGGCCCCAAGAGACCCAGTACTTC.

The sample holds one count of this clone. V gene TRBV7-3 combines with J gene TRBJ1-2; 8 bases match TRBD1. Germline assignment: CDR1 SGHTA and CDR2 FQGTGA. The CDR3 is 15 residues long. The V segment lost 7 bases and the J segment 0 bases; nucleotides outside the gene matches: 7. The CDR3, as DNA: TGTGCCAGCAACGAGGGACAGGTCGCTAACTATGGCTACACCTTC. It specifies CASNEGQVANYGYTF. The entire variable domain, with the rest obtained from reference TRBV7-3 and TRBJ1-2, is as follows: GAGVSQTPSNKVTEKGKYVELRCDPISGHTALYWYRQSLGQGPEFLIYFQGTGAADDSGLPNDRFFAVRPEGSVSTLKIQRTERGDSAVYLCASNEGQVANYGYTFGSGTRLTVV.

This clone has just a few counts. The V gene is TRBV28, the J gene TRBJ2-2, with 10 bases lining up with TRBD1. After removal of 6 bases from V and 4 bases from J, the junction contained 5 bases not matched to a gene. Per germline, CDR1 MDHEN and CDR2 SYDVKM. This CDR3 is 15 amino acids long. CDR3 in amino acids: CASRPTGGGTGELFF. DNA of the CDR3: TGTGCCAGCAGACCGACAGGGGGCGGCACCGGGGAGCTGTTTTTT. The full variable domain, completed using reference TRBV28 and TRBJ2-2, is DVKVTQSSRYLVKRTGEKVFLECVQDMDHENMFWYRQDPGLGLRLIYFSYDVKMKEKGDIPEGYSVSREKKERFSLILESASTNQTSMYLCASRPTGGGTGELFFGEGSRLTVL.

In its sample, this clone was seen a few times. The chain employs TRBV15 and TRBJ1-2, with D possibly matching TRBD1 (6 bases). The germline V gene encodes CDR1 LNHNV and CDR2 YYDKDF (reference sequence). This CDR3 contains 20 residues. Trimming removed 0 bases at V and 1 base at J, with 24 bases between. The CDR3: CATSRDHRVPLGLGNYGYTF. The DNA of the CDR3 is TGTGCCACCAGCAGAGACCACAGGGTTCCCCTGGGGCTCGGTAACTATGGCTACACCTTC.

J is TRBJ1-2 and V is TRBV6-1; D not certain. Germline loops: CDR1 MNHNS, CDR2 SASEGT. The CDR3 is made up of 12 amino acids. Trimming removed 2 bases from V and 8 bases from J, with 9 bases in between. The CDR3 protein is CASSEWAGGYTF. CDR3 bases: TGTGCCAGCAGTGAATGGGCGGGCGGCTACACCTTC.

The V call is TRBV12-3 or TRBV12-4, the J call TRBJ1-1; D ambiguous. V was cut by 3 bases and J by 6 bases, with 11 bases left in between. This CDR3 is built from 13 residues. The CDR3 DNA reads as TGTGCCAGCAGTTTTCAAGCAAAACCTGAAGCTTTCTTT. Translated: CASSFQAKPEAFF.

The chain employs TRBV24-1 and TRBJ1-3; D is ambiguous. This CDR3 is built from 11 residues. V lost 12 bases and J 5 bases, leaving 10 bases between the germline ends. Germline CDR1 reads KGHDR; CDR2 reads SFDVKD. The CDR3 here is CAPGLRNTIYF. CDR3 nucleotide sequence: TGTGCCCCAGGACTAAGAAACACCATATATTTT.

V is TRBV5-4 and J is TRBJ1-6; tentative D call: TRBD1 (5 bases). Germline V gene lookup returns CDR1 SGHNT and CDR2 YYREEE (reference sequence). The V gene lost 6 bases and the J gene lost 5 bases, with 12 bases spanning the gap. The CDR3 runs 14 residues. DNA of the CDR3: TGTGCCAGCAAAATGGGGCAGGATAATTCACCCCTCCACTTT. Encoded protein: CASKMGQDNSPLHF.

This clone was counted once. The germline gene is not matched at one end of the junction; a read error may be the cause. J is TRBJ2-1 and V is TRBV7-7, with a possible D match to TRBD1 (5 bases). The germline gives CDR1 SSHAT, CDR2 FNYEAQ (reference sequence). This CDR3 spans 17 amino acids. The CDR3 DNA reads TGTGCTAGCAGCTTGGGGCCTAGGCCCAGCTCCTACAATGAGCAGTTCTTC. It encodes CASSLGPRPSSYNEQFF.

This clone has only one observation. V and J are TRBV19 and TRBJ2-7, with 7 bases identical to TRBD1. Trimming removed 3 bases from V and 0 bases from J; junction bases left unmatched: 2. CDR3 length: 14 residues. Germline CDR1 reads LNHDA; CDR2 reads SQIVND (reference sequence). The CDR3, as DNA: TGTGCCAGTAGTATCACAGGGGTCTCCTACGAGCAGTACTTC. It codes for CASSITGVSYEQYF.

This clone was seen once. The V call is TRBV7-9, the J call TRBJ1-2; D not resolved. Germline-derived CDR1 and CDR2 are SEHNR and FQNEAQ (reference sequence). Deletions cut 5 bases from V and 3 bases from J, with 16 bases between. CDR3 length: 15 amino acids. DNA for the CDR3: TGTGCCAGCAGCCTGCTGGGGATCGGGGACTATGGCTACACCTTC. Protein product: CASSLLGIGDYGYTF.

This clone was observed once. The V gene is TRBV5-1, the J gene TRBJ2-2, with 9 bases aligning to TRBD1. Germline V gives CDR1 SGHRS, CDR2 YFSETQ. The trim removed 3 bases at V and 7 bases at J, leaving 10 bases unmatched. This CDR3 contains 16 residues. The CDR3 sequence is CASSSPPGQGVGELFF. The CDR3, as DNA: TGCGCCAGCAGCTCCCCCCCGGGACAGGGAGTCGGGGAGCTGTTTTTT.

The chain combines TRBV3-1 (or the pseudogene TRBV3-2) with TRBJ2-5; unclear D gene. This CDR3 has 15 residues. Germline loops: CDR1 LGHDT, CDR2 YNNKEL (reference sequence). Trimming took 2 bases from V and 5 from J, leaving 15 bases between them. The CDR3 DNA reads TGTGCCAGCAGCCAAATGATCTCAATCGCGGAGACCCAGTACTTC. It yields the protein CASSQMISIAETQYF.

The chain recombines TRBV9 with TRBJ1-2; a possible D gene is TRBD1 (6 bases). The CDR3 extends over 14 amino acids. V was pared by 0 bases and J by 8 bases, with 14 bases between. Germline-derived CDR1 and CDR2 are SGDLS and YYNGEE. For the CDR3, the DNA is TGTGCCAGCAGCGTAGGCCAGGGGTTAGGAGGCTACACCTTC. Protein product: CASSVGQGLGGYTF.